Shown below are 29 T cell receptor beta chains from a single sample sequenced in a study of T cell responses to AZD1222 COVID-19 vaccine. This table comes from immunoSEQ multiplex PCR, and its TCRdb copy is limited to in-frame clones, with some not included. Of 95,000 to 110,000 clones listed, around 91% are singletons. This material consisted of peripheral blood, taken on day 0 of AZD1222 vaccination. These receptors were obtained from an adult in good health.

CDR3 sequence reads: CASSLLAGGTSTDTQYF. DNA for the CDR3: TGTGCCAGTAGTCTACTAGCGGGGGGGACTAGCACAGATACGCAGTATTTT. The chain uses TRBV19 and TRBJ2-3; 13 nucleotides agree with TRBD2. The CDR3 totals 17 residues. V shed 5 bases and J 0 bases; nucleotides not matched to a gene: 5. In germline, CDR1 is LNHDA, CDR2 SQIVND (reference sequence).

The chain has TRBV10-3 and TRBJ2-3; TRBD2 matches 11 bases. Germline-derived CDR1 and CDR2 are ENHRY and SYGVKD. The length of the CDR3 is 15 residues. V dropped 4 bases and J dropped 0; count of bases not matched to a gene: 0. CDR3 bases: TGTGCCATCAGTGGACTAGCGGGGAGCACAGATACGCAGTATTTT. Translated, it gives CAISGLAGSTDTQYF.

This chain links TRBV5-6 with TRBJ1-1; D unclear. The CDR3 length is 15 residues. V was shortened by 4 bases and J by 4 bases, with 17 bases between the two germline ends. Germline-derived CDR1 and CDR2 are SGHDT and YYEEEE. CDR3 coding DNA: TGTGCCAGCAGCCCACACCCCAACGTAGCCACTGAAGCTTTCTTT. Translated, it gives CASSPHPNVATEAFF.

The rearrangement uses TRBV19 and TRBJ1-1; 11 bases line up with TRBD1. V lost 5 bases and J lost 3; bases outside the gene matches: 5. Germline values: CDR1 LNHDA, CDR2 SQIVND (reference sequence). This CDR3 has 15 residues. The chain's CDR3 is CASSVGTGGDTEAFF. The CDR3 DNA reads TGTGCCAGTAGTGTTGGGACAGGGGGGGACACTGAAGCTTTCTTT. Supplemented by reference TRBV19 and TRBJ1-1, the full variable domain reads DGGITQSPKYLFRKEGQNVTLSCEQNLNHDAMYWYRQDPGQGLRLIYYSQIVNDFQKGDIAEGYSVSREKKESFPLTVTSAQKNPTAFYLCASSVGTGGDTEAFFGQGTRLTVV.

This clone has only one observation. The chain joins TRBV7-3 to TRBJ2-3; D may be TRBD1 (6 bases). Germline V CDR1 and CDR2: SGHTA, FQGTGA. V was clipped by 9 bases and J by 0 bases, with 16 bases between them. This CDR3 is 15 amino acids long. CDR3 DNA sequence: TGTGCCAGTTCGACCGGGACATCTAGCACAGATACGCAGTATTTT. It encodes CASSTGTSSTDTQYF.

The count of this clone is one. This chain uses TRBV6-5 with TRBJ1-1, with D uncertain. V was pared by 7 bases and J by 0 bases, with 3 bases between. The CDR3 has 11 residues. The germline V gene encodes CDR1 MNHEY and CDR2 SVGAGI. For the CDR3, the DNA is TGTGCCAGCATCCTGAACACTGAAGCTTTCTTT. Translation: CASILNTEAFF.

The chain joins TRBV9 to TRBJ2-5; TRBD2 agrees at 8 bases. Germline V lookup: CDR1 SGDLS, CDR2 YYNGEE. The CDR3 has 13 residues. Unmatched junction bases numbered 0, after V lost 2 bases and J lost 3 bases. The CDR3 sequence: CASSVGLEETQYF. CDR3 sequence (DNA): TGTGCCAGCAGCGTGGGACTAGAAGAGACCCAGTACTTC.

This clone was detected only once. The chain couples TRBV4-1 to TRBJ1-5; no reliable D call. Germline CDR1 reads MGHRA; CDR2 reads YSYEKL. V lost 0 bases to trimming and J lost 7 bases, with 16 bases between them. This CDR3 has 16 residues. Here the CDR3 DNA reads TGCGCCAGCAGCCAAGATCGGAGTGCCCTGAGGCAGCCCCAGCATTTT. As protein: CASSQDRSALRQPQHF.

The chain uses TRBV7-2 and TRBJ2-4; TRBD1 agrees at 10 bases. With V trimmed by 3 bases and J by 9 bases, 5 bases remained unmatched. The CDR3 loop spans 14 amino acids. The germline CDR1 and CDR2 sequences are SGHTA and FQGNSA. CDR3 amino acids: CASSFDRGRSIQYF. In nucleotides, the CDR3 is TGTGCCAGCAGCTTTGACAGGGGGCGCAGCATTCAGTACTTC.

The chain links TRBV7-3 to TRBJ1-3; 8 bases fit TRBD1. The germline CDR1 and CDR2 sequences are SGHTA and FQGTGA. Unmatched junction bases numbered 1, after V lost 8 bases and J lost 4 bases. The CDR3 covers 12 residues. The CDR3 region has the DNA TGTGCCAGCGGACAGGGAGGAAACACCATATATTTT. Protein sequence: CASGQGGNTIYF.

This rearrangement joins TRBV10-2 to TRBJ1-6, with 10 positions matching TRBD1. V lost 8 bases, J lost 7 bases, and 5 bases stayed unmatched. Germline values: CDR1 WSHSY, CDR2 SAAADI. The CDR3 has 14 amino acids. Here the CDR3 DNA reads TGCGCCAGCGAAAGGACAGGGGGAAATTCACCCCTCCACTTT. The encoded protein is CASERTGGNSPLHF.

The chain uses TRBV7-2 and TRBJ1-4; D ambiguous. This CDR3 has 15 residues. The germline CDR1 and CDR2 sequences are SGHTA and FQGNSA. V was clipped by 5 bases and J by 8 bases, with 18 bases between them. As DNA, the CDR3 is TGTGCCAGCAGCCAAAGAGGAGGAAGGTTGGAAAAACTGTTTTTT. Its protein product is CASSQRGGRLEKLFF.

This clone has a handful of counts. CDR3 loop: CASSMEGNQPQHF. In nucleotides, the CDR3 is TGTGCCAGCAGTATGGAGGGCAATCAGCCCCAGCATTTT. The chain carries TRBV12-3 or TRBV12-4 and TRBJ1-5, with D uncertain. This CDR3 has 13 amino acids. The V end was cut by 5 bases, the J end by 2 bases, with 7 bases between.

The rearrangement links TRBV7-6 to TRBJ1-5; TRBD1 agrees at 7 bases. Germline CDR1 reads SGHVS; CDR2 reads FNYEAQ. There are 15 residues in the CDR3. The V segment lost 5 bases and the J segment 7 bases; nucleotides outside the gene matches: 11. The CDR3: CASSRRQGRGQPQHF. Written as DNA, the CDR3 is TGTGCCAGCAGCCGTCGACAGGGAAGGGGACAGCCCCAGCATTTT.

The V gene is TRBV6-2 or TRBV6-3, the J gene TRBJ1-2; D remains ambiguous. Germline V lookup: CDR1 MNHEY, CDR2 SVGEGT. This CDR3 spans 14 amino acids. Between the trimmed V and J ends, which lost 5 bases and 4 bases, there was a span of 14 bases. This CDR3 is CASSPTINAYGYTF. CDR3 DNA sequence: TGTGCCAGCAGTCCCACCATTAACGCCTATGGCTACACCTTC.

In its sample, this clone was seen once. This rearrangement joins TRBV10-1 to TRBJ2-5; the D is unclear. V gave up 2 bases and J gave up 5 bases, with 3 bases separating them. CDR1 is WNHNN and CDR2 is SYGVQD in the germline V gene (reference sequence). The CDR3 extends over 11 amino acids. The CDR3 coding sequence is TGCGCCAGCAGTGAGAGGGAGACCCAGTACTTC. Translation gives CASSERETQYF.

The chain couples TRBV19 to TRBJ1-4, with D possibly being TRBD1 (6 bases). V lost 5 bases, J lost 3 bases, and 13 bases lay in between. Germline CDR1 and CDR2: LNHDA and SQIVND (reference sequence). This CDR3 is built from 15 residues. The CDR3 bases are TGTGCCAGTAGTTCGGACAGAGTTCCTAATGAAAAACTGTTTTTT. The encoded protein is CASSSDRVPNEKLFF. The variable domain in full, with the rest retrieved from reference TRBV19 and TRBJ1-4, is DGGITQSPKYLFRKEGQNVTLSCEQNLNHDAMYWYRQDPGQGLRLIYYSQIVNDFQKGDIAEGYSVSREKKESFPLTVTSAQKNPTAFYLCASSSDRVPNEKLFFGSGTQLSVL.

The chain uses TRBV5-6 and TRBJ1-2; D may be TRBD1 (5 bases). The CDR3 runs to 13 residues. In germline, CDR1 is SGHDT, CDR2 YYEEEE. V dropped 1 base and J dropped 8 bases, with 12 bases sitting between them. CDR3 nucleotides: TGTGCCAGCAGCTTGTTAAGTGCAGGGGGCTACACCTTC. Residues: CASSLLSAGGYTF.

V is TRBV5-6 and J is TRBJ2-7; D is ambiguous. The CDR3 runs to 17 residues. The V end lost 4 bases, the J end lost 7 bases, and 27 bases lay between the germline ends. In germline, CDR1 is SGHDT, CDR2 YYEEEE. CDR3 nucleotides: TGTGCCAGCAGCGGTGGCGAAGTAGGCCAGAACCTACGGGAGCAGTACTTC. Amino acid sequence: CASSGGEVGQNLREQYF. Full variable domain (remainder filled in from reference TRBV5-6 and TRBJ2-7): DAGVTQSPTHLIKTRGQQVTLRCSPKSGHDTVSWYQQALGQGPQFIFQYYEEEERQRGNFPDRFSGHQFPNYSSELNVNALLLGDSALYLCASSGGEVGQNLREQYFGPGTRLTVT.

The gene calls are TRBV5-5 and TRBJ2-7; the match to TRBD1 covers 8 bases. The CDR3 extends over 15 amino acids. Germline V CDR1 and CDR2: SGHKS, YYEKEE (reference sequence). V lost 6 bases and J lost 5; bases outside the gene matches: 13. The CDR3 bases are TGTGCCAGCACCTCTCGGGGGATGACAGGGGACGAGCAGTACTTC. Protein product: CASTSRGMTGDEQYF. The variable domain in full, with the rest retrieved from reference TRBV5-5 and TRBJ2-7, is DAGVTQSPTHLIKTRGQQVTLRCSPISGHKSVSWYQQVLGQGPQFIFQYYEKEERGRGNFPDRFSARQFPNYSSELNVNALLLGDSALYLCASTSRGMTGDEQYFGPGTRLTVT.

V is TRBV30 and J is TRBJ2-1; TRBD2 might be the D (6 bases). With 2 bases removed from V and 7 bases from J, the gap between germline ends came to 21 bases. CDR3 length equals 16 residues. The germline V gene has CDR1 GTSNPN and CDR2 SVGIG (reference sequence). CDR3 region: CAWSSLGVGGSNEQFF. The CDR3 nucleotides read TGTGCCTGGAGTAGCTTGGGTGTGGGGGGATCGAATGAGCAGTTCTTC.

Only one count was recorded for this clone. J is TRBJ2-1 and V is TRBV9; D remains ambiguous. V lost 0 bases to trimming and J lost 8 bases, with 9 bases between them. The CDR3 extends over 13 amino acids. CDR1 and CDR2 (germline): SGDLS, YYNGEE. CDR3 sequence reads: CASSVGSPDEQFF. In DNA form, the CDR3 reads TGTGCCAGCAGCGTAGGGTCTCCGGATGAGCAGTTCTTC.

V and J are TRBV5-4 and TRBJ1-2; a weak D match, TRBD1 (6 bases). The CDR3 extends over 13 amino acids. Trimming shortened V by 3 bases and J by 8 bases, and 14 bases separated the two germline ends. CDR1 and CDR2 (germline): SGHNT, YYREEE (reference sequence). CDR3 sequence: CASSSTGPAGYTF. CDR3 DNA: TGTGCCAGCAGCTCAACAGGGCCGGCCGGCTACACCTTC.

The table lists this clone with a count of one. The chain recombines TRBV2 with TRBJ1-1; 8 bases align to TRBD1. This CDR3 is 12 amino acids long. Germline V gives CDR1 SNHLY, CDR2 FYNNEI. The junction had 8 bases not matched to a gene; V was cut back by 6 bases and J by 11 bases. CDR3 residues: CASRDRVLFAFF. The CDR3, as DNA: TGTGCCAGCAGGGACAGGGTATTGTTTGCTTTCTTT.

The V and J genes are TRBV6-2 or TRBV6-3 and TRBJ2-7; the match to TRBD1 covers 10 bases. CDR3 length: 16 amino acids. Trimming removed 0 bases from V and 0 bases from J; junction bases left unmatched: 2. CDR1 is MNHEY, CDR2 SVGEGT, per germline. CDR3 region: CASSYSGTGVSYEQYF. CDR3 nucleotides: TGTGCCAGCAGTTACTCCGGGACAGGGGTCTCCTACGAGCAGTACTTC.

The sample holds a few counts of this clone. The chain carries TRBV2 and TRBJ2-7; 8 nucleotides match TRBD2. Germline V gene data show CDR1 as SNHLY and CDR2 as FYNNEI. This CDR3 region has 14 residues. V gave up 4 bases and J gave up 3 bases; unmatched junction bases: 5. As DNA, the CDR3 is TGTGCCAGCAGTGTGGCGGGGGGCCGCTACGAGCAGTACTTC. This codes for CASSVAGGRYEQYF.

This clone was seen just once. The chain combines TRBV5-4 with TRBJ1-4; D remains ambiguous. The V and J ends lost 3 bases and 7 bases respectively, with 4 bases between them. Germline CDR1 is SGHNT and CDR2 is YYREEE (reference sequence). There are 11 residues in the CDR3. CDR3 DNA sequence: TGTGCCAGCAGCTCGTCTGAAAAACTGTTTTTT. Translation: CASSSSEKLFF.

The genes are TRBV7-2 and TRBJ2-7, with D unresolved. This CDR3 has 13 residues. With 5 bases removed from V and 2 bases from J, the gap between germline ends came to 10 bases. Germline lookup yields CDR1 SGHTA and CDR2 FQGNSA. As DNA, the CDR3 is TGTGCCAGCAGCCCGACCGGCCCCTACGAGCAGTACTTC. Protein: CASSPTGPYEQYF.

This sequence joins TRBV4-1 and TRBJ1-5, with D possibly matching TRBD1 (5 bases). V dropped 1 base and J dropped 3 bases, with 7 bases sitting between them. CDR1 is MGHRA and CDR2 is YSYEKL in the germline V gene. This CDR3 contains 14 residues. The CDR3 sequence: CASSQGGTNQPQHF. The DNA of the CDR3 is TGCGCCAGCAGCCAAGGGGGCACCAATCAGCCCCAGCATTTT.